The present TCR beta chain was sequenced within a study of T cell responses to AZD1222 COVID-19 vaccine. This clone was counted a single time. Its antigen is currently unknown. TCRdb's table, derived via immunoSEQ multiplex PCR, lists solely in-frame clones and lacks some. This table has 180,000 or so clones, 85% to 90% appearing once. The CDR3 runs to 16 residues. From germline, CDR1 is MDHEN and CDR2 SYDVKM. The V end was cut by 4 bases, the J end by 0 bases, with 13 bases between. General study points: Researchers report vaccine-associated CD4 TCRs spanning spike, with dominance at 160-218 and 743-854.

The TCR originated in an adult in good health. The sample in question was peripheral blood, obtained on day 0 of AZD1222 vaccination. V gene TRBV28 combines with J gene TRBJ2-1; no firm D call. The CDR3 region is CASSSPGTSSYNEQFF. In DNA, the CDR3 is TGTGCCAGCAGTTCCCCCGGAACGAGCTCCTACAATGAGCAGTTCTTC.